Presented here are 4 T cell receptor beta chains from one specimen sequenced in a study of cytomegalovirus exposure and HLA in healthy donors. The table came from immunoSEQ multiplex PCR; TCRdb's copy has only in-frame clones and leaves some out. The sample records 200,000 to 250,000 clones, just under 90% being singletons. The sample comprised PBMCs. The receptors stem from a man between 18 and 29 years old in good health and CMV-seronegative.

The chain employs TRBV4-1 and TRBJ2-2, with 8 nucleotides matching TRBD1. CDR1 is MGHRA, CDR2 YSYEKL, per germline. V lost 5 bases, J lost 8 bases, and 7 bases stayed unmatched. CDR3 length: 14 residues. CDR3 bases: TGCGCCAGCAGCAACCCGGGACAGGCTGGGGAGCTGTTTTTT. Its protein product is CASSNPGQAGELFF.

The chain carries TRBV4-3 and TRBJ2-7, with 7 positions matching TRBD1. J lost 5 bases, V lost 1 base, and 8 bases had no gene match. The CDR3 is 15 amino acids. Germline V gene data show CDR1 as LGHNA and CDR2 as YSLEER. CDR3 nucleotides: TGCGCCAGCAGCCAAGGTGGGGCAGGGGGAGACGAGCAGTACTTC. Translation gives CASSQGGAGGDEQYF.

The gene calls are TRBV4-3 and TRBJ2-2; 13 nucleotides align to TRBD2. J gave up 8 bases and V 5 bases, and 14 bases lay outside the gene matches. Germline-derived CDR1 and CDR2 are LGHNA and YSLEER. The CDR3 runs 18 residues. The CDR3 protein is CASSTRRAGLAGVGELFF. CDR3 DNA sequence: TGCGCCAGCAGCACCCGAAGGGCTGGACTAGCGGGAGTGGGGGAGCTGTTTTTT.

J is TRBJ2-5 and V is TRBV2; D remains unclear. The germline V and J ends were trimmed by 7 bases and 4 bases, with 13 bases remaining between them. Per the germline V gene, CDR1 is SNHLY and CDR2 is FYNNEI. The CDR3 length is 13 residues. The CDR3: CASTAGLGETQYF. The CDR3 region has the DNA TGTGCCAGCACCGCTGGCCTAGGAGAGACCCAGTACTTC.